Shown below are 21 T cell receptor beta chains from a single sample sequenced in a study of OX40 agonist ivuxolimab in advanced cancers. Here immunoSEQ multiplex PCR was the method, and the copy in TCRdb shows in-frame clones only, minus some. The sample includes 79,000 or so clones, roughly 85% of them seen just once. The starting material was CD4+ or CD8+ T cells sorted from blood, obtained in a trial of the OX40 agonist ivuxolimab. These receptor sequences come from an adult with an advanced solid tumor such as melanoma, head and neck, liver or kidney cancer.

The rearrangement joins TRBV7-2 to TRBJ2-1, with 12 bases matching TRBD1. CDR3 size: 16 residues. CDR1 SGHTA and CDR2 FQGNSA come from the germline V gene. The V and J ends lost 5 bases and 8 bases, in that order; junction bases with no gene match: 10. As DNA, the CDR3 is TGTGCCAGCAGCCCCGGGGACAGGGGGCTTAGGGATGAGCAGTTCTTC. Translating gives CASSPGDRGLRDEQFF.

The rearrangement joins TRBV30 to TRBJ2-1; D remains unclear. CDR3 length: 13 amino acids. From germline, CDR1 is GTSNPN and CDR2 SVGIG (reference sequence). The V and J ends lost 0 bases and 7 bases respectively, with 10 bases between them. The CDR3 loop reads CAWSVLDGNEQFF. The CDR3 DNA sequence: TGTGCCTGGAGTGTACTGGACGGGAATGAGCAGTTCTTC. The full variable domain, rest sourced from reference TRBV30 and TRBJ2-1, is SQTIHQWPATLVQPVGSPLSLECTVEGTSNPNLYWYRQAAGRGLQLLFYSVGIGQISSEVPQNLSASRPQDRQFILSSKKLLLSDSGFYLCAWSVLDGNEQFFGPGTRLTVL.

This clone appeared once. J is TRBJ1-6 and V is TRBV11-1; D remains ambiguous. The V end was cut by 8 bases, the J end by 0 bases, with 11 bases between. Looked up from germline, CDR1 is SGHAT and CDR2 is FQDESV (reference sequence). The length of the CDR3 is 15 residues. CDR3 region: CASQARSSYNSPLHF. The DNA for the CDR3 is TGTGCCAGCCAGGCAAGAAGCTCCTATAATTCACCCCTCCACTTT.

The chain is built from TRBV19 and TRBJ2-7; D is uncertain. CDR1 LNHDA and CDR2 SQIVND come from the germline V gene (reference sequence). The CDR3 is made up of 15 amino acids. The V end lost 5 bases, the J end lost 7 bases, and 21 bases lay between the germline ends. The CDR3 loop is CASSPPSGRRREQYF. CDR3 bases: TGTGCCAGTAGTCCCCCCTCGGGCCGGCGCAGGGAGCAGTACTTC.

The rearrangement links TRBV6-5 to TRBJ1-1; D is unclear. This CDR3 spans 15 amino acids. The V gene's germline CDR1 is MNHEY and CDR2 SVGAGI. Trimming shortened V by 7 bases and J by 2 bases, and 17 bases separated the two germline ends. The CDR3: CASNPRGGINTEAFF. CDR3 nucleotide sequence: TGTGCCAGCAACCCACGCGGAGGGATTAACACTGAAGCTTTCTTT.

The rearrangement links TRBV27 to TRBJ2-7; 9 bases are shared with TRBD1. Germline values: CDR1 MNHEY, CDR2 SMNVEV (reference sequence). Unmatched junction bases numbered 15, after V lost 8 bases and J lost 4 bases. CDR3 length: 16 amino acids. The CDR3 loop reads CASRPQWGQGPYEQYF. CDR3 nucleotides: TGTGCCAGCCGCCCTCAGTGGGGACAGGGTCCGTACGAGCAGTACTTC.

The rearrangement joins TRBV30 to TRBJ1-1; tentative D call: TRBD1 (5 bases). V was trimmed by 2 bases and J by 7 bases, leaving 11 bases between them. Per the germline V gene, CDR1 is GTSNPN and CDR2 is SVGIG (reference sequence). CDR3 length: 12 residues. The CDR3 sequence is CAWSRGGIEAFF. CDR3 coding DNA: TGTGCCTGGAGTCGGGGGGGAATTGAAGCTTTCTTT. The variable domain in full, completed from reference TRBV30 and TRBJ1-1, reads SQTIHQWPATLVQPVGSPLSLECTVEGTSNPNLYWYRQAAGRGLQLLFYSVGIGQISSEVPQNLSASRPQDRQFILSSKKLLLSDSGFYLCAWSRGGIEAFFGQGTRLTVV.

Only a few counts were recorded for this clone. The rearrangement uses TRBV11-2 and TRBJ1-3; D remains unclear. The germline V gene encodes CDR1 SGHAT and CDR2 FQNNGV. The CDR3 sequence is 16 residues long. V gave up 5 bases and J gave up 2 bases, with 16 bases separating them. The CDR3 loop reads CASSHQMGSPGNTIYF. CDR3 DNA sequence: TGTGCCAGCAGCCACCAAATGGGCTCCCCTGGAAACACCATATATTTT.

This chain connects TRBV5-4 to TRBJ1-2, with 11 bases lining up with TRBD1. CDR1 SGHNT and CDR2 YYREEE come from the germline V gene (reference sequence). The CDR3 is 15 residues long. J lost 8 bases, V lost 4 bases, and 10 bases had no gene match. The CDR3 loop reads CASSLKGQGALGYTF. The CDR3 coding sequence is TGTGCCAGCAGCCTTAAAGGACAGGGGGCGCTGGGCTACACCTTC. The full variable domain, rest sourced from reference TRBV5-4 and TRBJ1-2, is ETGVTQSPTHLIKTRGQQVTLRCSSQSGHNTVSWYQQALGQGPQFIFQYYREEENGRGNFPPRFSGLQFPNYSSELNVNALELDDSALYLCASSLKGQGALGYTFGSGTRLTVV.

This rearrangement joins TRBV19 to TRBJ2-7; 11 bases line up with TRBD2. The germline V gene encodes CDR1 LNHDA and CDR2 SQIVND (reference sequence). V lost 10 bases to trimming and J lost 6 bases; unmatched junction nucleotides: 14. This CDR3 spans 15 amino acids. DNA of the CDR3: TGTGCCACCACACCCGGGACTAGCGGTACGCGCGAGCAGTACTTC. Its translation: CATTPGTSGTREQYF.

Comment on this clone: The same CDR3 is also encoded by other DNA sequences in this sample. V and J are TRBV4-3 and TRBJ1-1; D is perhaps TRBD1 (6 bases). The CDR3 is made up of 15 amino acids. V lost 0 bases and J 5 bases, leaving 13 bases between the germline ends. Germline V gene lookup returns CDR1 LGHNA and CDR2 YSLEER. In DNA, the CDR3 is TGCGCCAGCAGCCAAGAGGAGGGAAGGGGGACTGAAGCTTTCTTT. Encoded protein: CASSQEEGRGTEAFF.

This clone was seen a few times. The gene calls are TRBV7-8 and TRBJ2-3, with D tentatively TRBD1 (5 bases). V gave up 1 base and J gave up 6 bases, with 17 bases separating them. There are 16 residues in the CDR3. Per the germline V gene, CDR1 is SGHVS and CDR2 is FQNEAQ. The CDR3 loop is CASSLVGQPSPDTQYF. CDR3 nucleotide sequence: TGTGCCAGCAGCTTAGTAGGACAACCCTCCCCGGATACGCAGTATTTT.

This chain connects TRBV4-2 to TRBJ2-5; no firm D call. The germline CDR1 and CDR2 sequences are LGHNA and YNFKEQ. This CDR3 spans 15 amino acids. V lost 0 bases and J 1 base, leaving 9 bases between the germline ends. The CDR3, as DNA: TGTGCCAGCAGCCAAGACTGGACGTTCCAAGAGACCCAGTACTTC. Protein sequence: CASSQDWTFQETQYF.

V usage is TRBV4-3 and J usage is TRBJ2-1; D remains ambiguous. Germline-derived CDR1 and CDR2 are LGHNA and YSLEER. Between the trimmed V and J ends, which lost 0 bases and 0 bases, there was a span of 15 bases. CDR3 length: 18 amino acids. DNA of the CDR3: TGCGCCAGCAGCCAAGATGGGCGGAGCGAAGGCTCCTACAATGAGCAGTTCTTC. It yields the protein CASSQDGRSEGSYNEQFF.

The V and J genes are TRBV18 and TRBJ2-1, with 8 bases aligning to TRBD1. This CDR3 has 13 residues. Germline values: CDR1 KGHSH, CDR2 LQKENI. V was clipped by 5 bases and J by 6 bases; unmatched bases: 3. The CDR3 loop reads CASSEGTGNEQFF. DNA for the CDR3: TGTGCCAGCTCAGAGGGGACAGGCAATGAGCAGTTCTTC.

The chain uses TRBV21-1 and TRBJ2-5. TRBV21-1 is a pseudogene locus. CDR3 size: 20 residues. The CDR3 bases are TGTGCCAGCAGCCCGGCCGCACCGTCCGCCCCCCCCACAACGAAGGAGACCCAGTACTTC. Translation: CASSPAAPSAPPTTKETQYF.

J is TRBJ1-1 and V is TRBV5-6, with a weak D call TRBD1 (5 bases). Germline V gene sequence: CDR1 SGHDT, CDR2 YYEEEE. The CDR3 has 15 residues. Trimming took 3 bases from V and 0 from J, leaving 12 bases between them. CDR3: CASSWVTAMNTEAFF. The CDR3 nucleotides read TGTGCCAGCAGCTGGGTGACAGCGATGAACACTGAAGCTTTCTTT.

The CDR3 DNA is TGTGCCAGTACCCTCCGAGGGGAGAACACTGAAGCTTTCTTT. Translation gives CASTLRGENTEAFF. The rearrangement uses TRBV19 and TRBJ1-1; possible D gene TRBD1, 5 bases. From germline, CDR1 is LNHDA and CDR2 SQIVND (reference sequence). This CDR3 spans 14 amino acids. V lost 7 bases, J lost 1 base, and 13 bases lay in between.

In this sample, this clone turned up once. This chain links TRBV4-3 with TRBJ1-1; no reliable D call. Germline CDR1 reads LGHNA; CDR2 reads YSLEER. V was clipped by 0 bases and J by 9 bases, with 11 bases between them. The CDR3 totals 13 residues. The CDR3 DNA reads TGCGCCAGCAGCCAAGATATAGGCCCTAAAGCTTTCTTT. Translating it yields CASSQDIGPKAFF.

The chain recombines TRBV7-8 with TRBJ2-5; D gene uncertain. From germline, CDR1 is SGHVS and CDR2 FQNEAQ. This CDR3 is built from 11 residues. V lost 4 bases to trimming and J lost 5 bases, with 5 bases between them. CDR3 DNA sequence: TGTGCCAGCAGCTCATGGGAGACCCAGTACTTC. Its protein is CASSSWETQYF.

The chain employs TRBV7-2 and TRBJ1-5; TRBD1 matches 9 bases. Trimming cost V 5 bases and J 0 bases; bases outside gene matches: 14. Germline lookup yields CDR1 SGHTA and CDR2 FQGNSA. CDR3 length: 19 residues. CDR3 protein: CASSTRTGESLASNQPQHF. The CDR3 bases are TGTGCCAGCAGCACACGGACAGGGGAGAGTTTGGCTAGCAATCAGCCCCAGCATTTT. Full variable domain (remainder filled in from reference TRBV7-2 and TRBJ1-5): GAGVSQSPSNKVTEKGKDVELRCDPISGHTALYWYRQSLGQGLEFLIYFQGNSAPDKSGLPSDRFSAERTGGSVSTLTIQRTQQEDSAVYLCASSTRTGESLASNQPQHFGDGTRLSIL.